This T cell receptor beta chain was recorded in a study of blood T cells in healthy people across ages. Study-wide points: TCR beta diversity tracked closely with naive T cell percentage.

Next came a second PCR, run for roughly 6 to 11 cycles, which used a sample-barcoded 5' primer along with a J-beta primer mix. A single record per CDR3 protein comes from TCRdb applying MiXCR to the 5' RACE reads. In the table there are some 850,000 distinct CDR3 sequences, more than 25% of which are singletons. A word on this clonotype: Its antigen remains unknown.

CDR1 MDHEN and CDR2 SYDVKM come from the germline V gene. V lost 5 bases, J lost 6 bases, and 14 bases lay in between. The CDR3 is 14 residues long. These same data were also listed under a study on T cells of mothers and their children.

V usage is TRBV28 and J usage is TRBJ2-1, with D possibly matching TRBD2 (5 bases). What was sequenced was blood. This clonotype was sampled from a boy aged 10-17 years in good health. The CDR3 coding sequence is TGTGCCAGCAGTACCCCCTACAGCGGCAATGAGCAGTTCTTC. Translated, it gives CASSTPYSGNEQFF.